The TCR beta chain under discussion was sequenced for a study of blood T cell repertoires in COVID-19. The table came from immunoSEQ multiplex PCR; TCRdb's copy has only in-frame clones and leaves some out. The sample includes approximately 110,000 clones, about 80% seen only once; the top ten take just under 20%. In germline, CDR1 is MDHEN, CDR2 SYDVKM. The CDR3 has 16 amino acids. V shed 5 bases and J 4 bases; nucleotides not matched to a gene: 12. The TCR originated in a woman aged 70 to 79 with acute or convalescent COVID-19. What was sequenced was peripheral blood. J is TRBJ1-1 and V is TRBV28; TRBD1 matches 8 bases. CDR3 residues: CASSKGTRTGRTEAFF. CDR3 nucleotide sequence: TGTGCCAGCAGTAAGGGGACCAGGACAGGGCGCACTGAAGCTTTCTTT.